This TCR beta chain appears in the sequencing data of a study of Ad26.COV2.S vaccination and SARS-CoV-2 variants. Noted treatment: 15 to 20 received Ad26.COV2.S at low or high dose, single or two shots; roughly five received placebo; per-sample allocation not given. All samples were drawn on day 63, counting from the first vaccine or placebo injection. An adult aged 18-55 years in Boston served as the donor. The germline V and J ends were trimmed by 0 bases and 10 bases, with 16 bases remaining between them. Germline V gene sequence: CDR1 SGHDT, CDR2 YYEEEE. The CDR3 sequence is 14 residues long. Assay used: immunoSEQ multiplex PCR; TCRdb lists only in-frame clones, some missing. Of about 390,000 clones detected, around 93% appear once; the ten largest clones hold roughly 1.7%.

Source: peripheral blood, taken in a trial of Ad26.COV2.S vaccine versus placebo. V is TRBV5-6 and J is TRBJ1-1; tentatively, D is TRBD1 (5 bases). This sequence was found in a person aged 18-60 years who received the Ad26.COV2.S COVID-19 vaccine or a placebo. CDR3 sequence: CASSLGGGDDLAFF. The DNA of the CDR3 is TGTGCCAGCAGCTTGGGGGGCGGGGATGACCTAGCTTTCTTT.